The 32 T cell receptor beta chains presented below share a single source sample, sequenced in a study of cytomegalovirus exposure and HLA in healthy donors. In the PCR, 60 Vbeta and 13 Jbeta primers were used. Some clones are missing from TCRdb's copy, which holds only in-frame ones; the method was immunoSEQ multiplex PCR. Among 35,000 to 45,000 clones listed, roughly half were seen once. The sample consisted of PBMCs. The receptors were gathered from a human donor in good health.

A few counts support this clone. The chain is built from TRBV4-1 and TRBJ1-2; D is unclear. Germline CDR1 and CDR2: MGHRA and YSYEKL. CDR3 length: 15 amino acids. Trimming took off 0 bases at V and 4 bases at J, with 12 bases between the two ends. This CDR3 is CASSQEPTQLYGYTF. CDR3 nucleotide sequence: TGCGCCAGCAGCCAAGAACCGACACAACTCTATGGCTACACCTTC.

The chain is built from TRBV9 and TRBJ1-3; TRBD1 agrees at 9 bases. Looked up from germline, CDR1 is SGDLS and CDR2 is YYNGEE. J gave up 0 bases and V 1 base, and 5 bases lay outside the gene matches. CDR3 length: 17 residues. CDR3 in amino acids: CASSVRTGVGSGNTIYF. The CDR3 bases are TGTGCCAGCAGCGTAAGGACAGGGGTCGGCTCTGGAAACACCATATATTTT.

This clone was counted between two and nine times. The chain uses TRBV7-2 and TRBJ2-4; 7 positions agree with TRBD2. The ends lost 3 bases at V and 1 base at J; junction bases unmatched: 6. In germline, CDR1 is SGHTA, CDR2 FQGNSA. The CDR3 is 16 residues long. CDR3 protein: CASSFPPAGAKNIQYF. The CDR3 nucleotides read TGTGCCAGCAGCTTTCCCCCAGCGGGGGCCAAAAACATTCAGTACTTC.

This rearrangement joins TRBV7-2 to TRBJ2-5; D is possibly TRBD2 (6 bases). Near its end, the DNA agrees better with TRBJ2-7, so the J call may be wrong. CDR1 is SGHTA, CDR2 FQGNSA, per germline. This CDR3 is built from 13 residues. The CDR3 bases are TGTGCCAGCAGCTGGGGCGGGACCTACGAGCAGTACTTC. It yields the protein CASSWGGTYEQYF.

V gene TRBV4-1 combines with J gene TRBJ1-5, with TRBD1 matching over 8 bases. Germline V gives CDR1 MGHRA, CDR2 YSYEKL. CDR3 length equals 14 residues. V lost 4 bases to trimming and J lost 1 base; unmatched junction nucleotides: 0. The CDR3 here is CASSRTGSNQPQHF. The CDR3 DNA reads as TGCGCCAGCAGCCGGACAGGGAGCAATCAGCCCCAGCATTTT.

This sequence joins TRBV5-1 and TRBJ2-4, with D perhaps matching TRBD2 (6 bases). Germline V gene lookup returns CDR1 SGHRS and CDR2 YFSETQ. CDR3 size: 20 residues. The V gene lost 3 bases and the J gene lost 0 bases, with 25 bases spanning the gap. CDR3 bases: TGCGCCAGCAGCTCTAATCCTCAGGGACGTGGGACTTCAGCCAAAAACATTCAGTACTTC. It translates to CASSSNPQGRGTSAKNIQYF.

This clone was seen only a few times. CDR3 DNA sequence: TGTGCCAGCAGCCACGAACGGGCTGAAGCTTTCTTT. Translation: CASSHERAEAFF. This chain joins TRBV4-2 and TRBJ1-1; D is unresolved. This CDR3 region has 12 residues. V was pared by 3 bases and J by 6 bases, with 8 bases between. Germline CDR1 and CDR2: LGHNA and YNFKEQ.

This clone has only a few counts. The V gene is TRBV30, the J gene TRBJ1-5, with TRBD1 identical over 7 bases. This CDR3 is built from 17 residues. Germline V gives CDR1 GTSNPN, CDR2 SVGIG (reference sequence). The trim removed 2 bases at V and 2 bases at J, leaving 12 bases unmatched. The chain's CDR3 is CAWSRTGSSRGNQPQHF. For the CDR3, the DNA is TGTGCCTGGAGTAGGACAGGCTCAAGCAGGGGCAATCAGCCCCAGCATTTT. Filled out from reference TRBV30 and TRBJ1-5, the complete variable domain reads SQTIHQWPATLVQPVGSPLSLECTVEGTSNPNLYWYRQAAGRGLQLLFYSVGIGQISSEVPQNLSASRPQDRQFILSSKKLLLSDSGFYLCAWSRTGSSRGNQPQHFGDGTRLSIL.

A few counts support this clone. This CDR3 is CASSLVPGLETQYF. The CDR3 DNA reads TGTGCCAGCAGCTTAGTCCCCGGGTTGGAGACCCAGTACTTC. The chain joins TRBV7-8 to TRBJ2-5; no reliable D call. Germline V gene data show CDR1 as SGHVS and CDR2 as FQNEAQ. This CDR3 comprises 14 residues. The V and J ends lost 1 base and 5 bases respectively, with 11 bases between them. Drawing the rest from reference TRBV7-8 and TRBJ2-5, the complete variable domain is GAGVSQSPRYKVAKRGQDVALRCDPISGHVSLFWYQQALGQGPEFLTYFQNEAQLDKSGLPSDRFFAERPEGSVSTLKIQRTQQEDSAVYLCASSLVPGLETQYFGPGTRLLVL.

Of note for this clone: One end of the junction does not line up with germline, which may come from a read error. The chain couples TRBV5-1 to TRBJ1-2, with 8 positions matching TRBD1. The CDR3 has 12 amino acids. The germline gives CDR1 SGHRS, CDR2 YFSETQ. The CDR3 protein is CASSSTPGQGLF. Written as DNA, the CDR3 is TGCGCCAGCAGCTCGACGCCCGGACAGGGCCTTTTC.

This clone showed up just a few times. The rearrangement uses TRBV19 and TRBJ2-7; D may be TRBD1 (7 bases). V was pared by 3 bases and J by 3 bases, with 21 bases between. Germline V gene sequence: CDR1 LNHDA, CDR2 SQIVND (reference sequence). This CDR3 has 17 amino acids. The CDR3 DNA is TGTGCCAGTAGTATGGGAGGAGGGGGCTCATCGATCTACGAGCAGTACTTC. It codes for CASSMGGGGSSIYEQYF. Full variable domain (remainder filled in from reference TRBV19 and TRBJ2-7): DGGITQSPKYLFRKEGQNVTLSCEQNLNHDAMYWYRQDPGQGLRLIYYSQIVNDFQKGDIAEGYSVSREKKESFPLTVTSAQKNPTAFYLCASSMGGGGSSIYEQYFGPGTRLTVT.

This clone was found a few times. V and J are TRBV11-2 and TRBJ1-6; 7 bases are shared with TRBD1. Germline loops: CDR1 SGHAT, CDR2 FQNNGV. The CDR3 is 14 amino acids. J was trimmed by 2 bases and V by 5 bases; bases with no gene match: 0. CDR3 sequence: CASSGQAYNSPLHF. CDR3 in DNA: TGTGCCAGCAGCGGACAGGCCTATAATTCACCCCTCCACTTT.

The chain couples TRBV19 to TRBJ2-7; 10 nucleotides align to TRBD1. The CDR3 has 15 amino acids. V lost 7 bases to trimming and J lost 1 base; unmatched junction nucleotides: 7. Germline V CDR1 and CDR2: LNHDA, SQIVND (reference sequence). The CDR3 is CASKRDRGPSYEQYF. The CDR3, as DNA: TGTGCCAGTAAGAGAGACAGGGGGCCTTCCTACGAGCAGTACTTC.

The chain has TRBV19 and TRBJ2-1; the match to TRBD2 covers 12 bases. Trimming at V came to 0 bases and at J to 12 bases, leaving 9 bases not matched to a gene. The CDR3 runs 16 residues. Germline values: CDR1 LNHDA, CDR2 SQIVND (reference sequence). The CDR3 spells CASSIDSSGGAWRQFF. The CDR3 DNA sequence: TGTGCCAGTAGTATAGATTCTAGCGGGGGGGCTTGGAGGCAGTTCTTC.

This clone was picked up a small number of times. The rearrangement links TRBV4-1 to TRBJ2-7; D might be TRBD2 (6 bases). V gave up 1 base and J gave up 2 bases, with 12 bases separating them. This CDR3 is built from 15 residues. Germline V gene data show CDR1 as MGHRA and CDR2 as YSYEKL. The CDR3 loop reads CASSQAAGLAYEQYF. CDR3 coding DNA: TGCGCCAGCAGCCAAGCCGCGGGACTTGCCTACGAGCAGTACTTC.

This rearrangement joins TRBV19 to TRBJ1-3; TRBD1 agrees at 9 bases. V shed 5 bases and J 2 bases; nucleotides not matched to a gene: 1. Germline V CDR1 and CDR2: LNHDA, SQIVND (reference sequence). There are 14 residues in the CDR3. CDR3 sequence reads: CASSRQGAGNTIYF. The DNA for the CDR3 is TGTGCCAGTAGTCGACAGGGGGCTGGAAACACCATATATTTT.

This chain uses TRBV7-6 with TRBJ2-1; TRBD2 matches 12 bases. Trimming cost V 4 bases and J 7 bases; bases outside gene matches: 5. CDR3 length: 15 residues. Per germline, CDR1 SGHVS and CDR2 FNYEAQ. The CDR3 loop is CASSSGTSGWNEQFF. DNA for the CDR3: TGTGCCAGCAGCTCCGGGACTAGCGGGTGGAATGAGCAGTTCTTC.

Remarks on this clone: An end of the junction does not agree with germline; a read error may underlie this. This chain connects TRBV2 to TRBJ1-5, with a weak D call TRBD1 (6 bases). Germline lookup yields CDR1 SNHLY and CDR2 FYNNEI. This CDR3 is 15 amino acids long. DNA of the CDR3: TGTGCCAGCAGTGGAGAGACAGGTAGCAATCATCCCCAGCATTTT. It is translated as CASSGETGSNHPQHF.

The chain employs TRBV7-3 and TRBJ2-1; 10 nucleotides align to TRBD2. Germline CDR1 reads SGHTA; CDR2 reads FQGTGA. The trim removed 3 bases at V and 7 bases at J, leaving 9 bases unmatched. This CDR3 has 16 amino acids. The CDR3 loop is CASSFLAGGPGNEQFF. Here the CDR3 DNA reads TGTGCCAGCAGCTTCTTAGCGGGAGGACCGGGGAATGAGCAGTTCTTC. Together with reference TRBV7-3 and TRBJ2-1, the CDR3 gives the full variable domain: GAGVSQTPSNKVTEKGKYVELRCDPISGHTALYWYRQSLGQGPEFLIYFQGTGAADDSGLPNDRFFAVRPEGSVSTLKIQRTERGDSAVYLCASSFLAGGPGNEQFFGPGTRLTVL.

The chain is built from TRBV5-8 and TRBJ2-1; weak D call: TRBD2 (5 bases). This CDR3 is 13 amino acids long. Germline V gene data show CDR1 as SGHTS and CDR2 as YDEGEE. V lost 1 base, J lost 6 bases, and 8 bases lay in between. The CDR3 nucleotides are TGTGCCAGCAGCTTGAGGAGGCGCAATGAGCAGTTCTTC. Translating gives CASSLRRRNEQFF.

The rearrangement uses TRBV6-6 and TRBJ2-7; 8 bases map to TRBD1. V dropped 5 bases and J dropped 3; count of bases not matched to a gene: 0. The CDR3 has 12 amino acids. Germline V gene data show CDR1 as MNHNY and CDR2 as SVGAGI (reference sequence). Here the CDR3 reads CASSTGGYEQYF. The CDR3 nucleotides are TGTGCCAGCAGTACAGGGGGCTACGAGCAGTACTTC.

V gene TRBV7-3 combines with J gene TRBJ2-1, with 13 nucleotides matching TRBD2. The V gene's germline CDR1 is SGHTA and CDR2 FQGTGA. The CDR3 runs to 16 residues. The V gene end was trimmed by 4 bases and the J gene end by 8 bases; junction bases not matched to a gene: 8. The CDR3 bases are TGTGCCAGCAGCTCTTGGACTAGCGGGAGATCAGATGAGCAGTTCTTC. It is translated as CASSSWTSGRSDEQFF.

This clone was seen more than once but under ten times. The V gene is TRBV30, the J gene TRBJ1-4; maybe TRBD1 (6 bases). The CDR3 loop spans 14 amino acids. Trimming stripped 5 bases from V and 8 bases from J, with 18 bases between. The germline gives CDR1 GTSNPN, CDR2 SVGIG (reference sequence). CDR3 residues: CAWADKGGSEKLFF. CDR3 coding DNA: TGTGCCTGGGCCGATAAAGGGGGAAGCGAAAAACTGTTTTTT.

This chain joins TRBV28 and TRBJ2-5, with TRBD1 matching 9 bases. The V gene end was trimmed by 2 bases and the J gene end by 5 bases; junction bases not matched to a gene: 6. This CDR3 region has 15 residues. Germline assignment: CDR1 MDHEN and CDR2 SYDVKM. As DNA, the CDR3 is TGTGCCAGCAGTTTAAGAGGACAGGGGCTTGAGACCCAGTACTTC. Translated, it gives CASSLRGQGLETQYF.

The CDR3 loop is CAWRYWTGTGGGQQFF. The CDR3 DNA follows: TGTGCCTGGAGGTATTGGACCGGGACAGGGGGTGGGCAGCAGTTCTTC. This chain uses TRBV30 with TRBJ2-1, with TRBD1 matching 11 bases. CDR3 length: 16 residues. CDR1 GTSNPN and CDR2 SVGIG come from the germline V gene (reference sequence). V was clipped by 3 bases and J by 11 bases; unmatched bases: 15.

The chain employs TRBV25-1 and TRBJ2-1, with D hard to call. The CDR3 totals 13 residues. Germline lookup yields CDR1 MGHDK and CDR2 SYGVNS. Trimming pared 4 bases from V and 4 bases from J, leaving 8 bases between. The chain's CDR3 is CASSGYLYNEQFF. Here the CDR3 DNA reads TGTGCCAGCAGTGGATATCTTTACAATGAGCAGTTCTTC.

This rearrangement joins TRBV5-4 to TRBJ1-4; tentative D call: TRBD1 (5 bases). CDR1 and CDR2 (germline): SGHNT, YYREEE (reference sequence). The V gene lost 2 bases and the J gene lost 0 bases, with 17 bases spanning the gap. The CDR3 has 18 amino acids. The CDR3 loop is CASSLSWGAYATNEKLFF. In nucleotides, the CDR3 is TGTGCCAGCAGCTTAAGTTGGGGCGCTTATGCAACTAATGAAAAACTGTTTTTT. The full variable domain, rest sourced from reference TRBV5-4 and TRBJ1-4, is ETGVTQSPTHLIKTRGQQVTLRCSSQSGHNTVSWYQQALGQGPQFIFQYYREEENGRGNFPPRFSGLQFPNYSSELNVNALELDDSALYLCASSLSWGAYATNEKLFFGSGTQLSVL.

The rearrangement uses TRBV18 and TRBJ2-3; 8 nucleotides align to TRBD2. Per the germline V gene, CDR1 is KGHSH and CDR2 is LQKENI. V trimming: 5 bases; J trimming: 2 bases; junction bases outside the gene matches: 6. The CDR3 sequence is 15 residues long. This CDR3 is CASSGPGLVTDTQYF. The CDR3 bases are TGTGCCAGCTCAGGTCCGGGACTAGTCACAGATACGCAGTATTTT.

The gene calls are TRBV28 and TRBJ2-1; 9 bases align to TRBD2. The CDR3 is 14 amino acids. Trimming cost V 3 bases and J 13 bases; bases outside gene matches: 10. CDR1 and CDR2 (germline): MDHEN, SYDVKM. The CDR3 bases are TGTGCCAGCAGTTTTAGGCTAGCGGGGCAACCACAGTTCTTC. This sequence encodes CASSFRLAGQPQFF.

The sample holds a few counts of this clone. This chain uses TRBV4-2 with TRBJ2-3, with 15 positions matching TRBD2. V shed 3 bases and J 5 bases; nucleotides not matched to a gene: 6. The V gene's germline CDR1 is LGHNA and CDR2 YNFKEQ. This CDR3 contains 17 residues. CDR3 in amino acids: CASSQRGLAGGIDTQYF. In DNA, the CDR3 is TGTGCCAGCAGCCAGCGGGGACTAGCGGGGGGCATAGATACGCAGTATTTT.

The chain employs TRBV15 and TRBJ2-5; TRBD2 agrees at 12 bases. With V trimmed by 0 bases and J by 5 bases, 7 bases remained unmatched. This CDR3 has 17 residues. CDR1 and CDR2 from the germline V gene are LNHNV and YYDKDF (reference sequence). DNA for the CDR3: TGTGCCACCAGCAGAGATTGGGCTAGCGGGAGGGGGGAGACCCAGTACTTC. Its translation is CATSRDWASGRGETQYF.

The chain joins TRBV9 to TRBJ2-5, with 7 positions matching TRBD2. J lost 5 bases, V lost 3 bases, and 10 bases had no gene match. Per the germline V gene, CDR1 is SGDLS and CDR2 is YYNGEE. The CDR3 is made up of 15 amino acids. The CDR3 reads CASSGSGRVGETQYF. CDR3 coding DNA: TGTGCCAGCAGCGGGTCAGGGAGGGTAGGGGAGACCCAGTACTTC.